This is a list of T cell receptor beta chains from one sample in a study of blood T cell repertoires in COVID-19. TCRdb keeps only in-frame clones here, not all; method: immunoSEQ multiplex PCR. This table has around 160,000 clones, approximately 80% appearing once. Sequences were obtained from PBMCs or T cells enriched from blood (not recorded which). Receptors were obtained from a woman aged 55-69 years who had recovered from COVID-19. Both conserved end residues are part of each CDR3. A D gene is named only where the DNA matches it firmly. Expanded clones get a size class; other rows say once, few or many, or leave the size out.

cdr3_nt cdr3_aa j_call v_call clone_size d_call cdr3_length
TGTGCCAGCAGCCTAGCGGGAGATTCCTACAATGAGCAGTTCTTC CASSLAGDSYNEQFF TRBJ2-1 TRBV9 . TRBD2 15
TGTGCCAACACCCCCCGGACAGGCGACACTGAAGCTTTCTTT CANTPRTGDTEAFF TRBJ1-1 TRBV28 . TRBD1 14
TGTGCCAGCAGTGCCCGGACTACGTCGCACGGAGCTTTCTTT CASSARTTSHGAFF TRBJ1-1 TRBV2 . . 14
TGTGCCAGCAGTTACAACAGAAGACAAGAGACCCAGTACTTC CASSYNRRQETQYF TRBJ2-5 TRBV6-5 . . 14
TGCAGCGTCCCGGGACAGTATTACGAGCAGTACTTC CSVPGQYYEQYF TRBJ2-7 TRBV29-1 . TRBD1 12
TGTGCCAGCAGCACCGGGACTGCCTACTATAATTCACCCCTCCACTTT CASSTGTAYYNSPLHF TRBJ1-6 TRBV9 . . 16
TGTGCCAGCAGCCTCCGACAGGGGGCAGTAATGGAAACTGAAGCTTTCTTT CASSLRQGAVMETEAFF TRBJ1-1 TRBV5-4 . TRBD1 17
TGTGCCAGCAAGAGCACTAGCACAGATACGCAGTATTTT CASKSTSTDTQYF TRBJ2-3 TRBV2 once . 13
TGCGCCAGCAGTGGGCTGGGGAGTGGTTCGGGCGAAAAACTGTTTTTT CASSGLGSGSGEKLFF TRBJ1-4 TRBV10-2 . . 16
TGTGCCAGCAGTCAGACAGGGTCAGGAACCCGGAAGGAAGATCAGCCCCAGCATTTT CASSQTGSGTRKEDQPQHF TRBJ1-5 TRBV28 . TRBD1 19
TGCGCCAGCAGCTTGACAGGGGAAACTGGTGAGCAGTTCTTC CASSLTGETGEQFF TRBJ2-1 TRBV5-1 . TRBD1 14
TGTGCCACCAGCAGAGACAGGGGTAGCAATCAGCCCCAGCATTTT CATSRDRGSNQPQHF TRBJ1-5 TRBV15 . . 15
TGTGCCAGCTCACCGGGGTATACAGGATCTAACTATGGCTACACCTTC CASSPGYTGSNYGYTF TRBJ1-2 TRBV18 . . 16
TGTGCCAGCAGCGTAGCAGGAATCCCCGCCGGGGAGCTGTTTTTT CASSVAGIPAGELFF TRBJ2-2 TRBV9 . . 15
TGTGCCAGCAGCTTAGAGAGGAGTGAAAAACTGTTTTTT CASSLERSEKLFF TRBJ1-4 TRBV11-2 . . 13
TGTGCCAGCAGTTTTTGGGGCCGGGTCCGCAAGAACACTGAAGCTTTCTTT CASSFWGRVRKNTEAFF TRBJ1-1 TRBV28 . . 17
TGTGCCAGCAGCTTACAGTCACTAGCGGGAGGACCCGACAATGAGCAGTTCTTC CASSLQSLAGGPDNEQFF TRBJ2-1 TRBV7-2 few TRBD2 18
TGTGCCAGCACCCGTTGGGGGGGAAGGTCCTACGAGCAGTACTTC CASTRWGGRSYEQYF TRBJ2-7 TRBV5-6 . TRBD2 15
TGTGCCAGCACTGTATATACCGGACTAGGAGGCTACGAGCAGTACTTC CASTVYTGLGGYEQYF TRBJ2-7 TRBV2 . TRBD2 16
TGTGCCAGCACTCCCCAGGGGGTGAACACTGAAGCTTTCTTT CASTPQGVNTEAFF TRBJ1-1 TRBV4-2 . TRBD1 14
TGTGCCAGCAGCTTGGGACAGCTTAACACCGGGGAGCTGTTTTTT CASSLGQLNTGELFF TRBJ2-2 TRBV5-6 . . 15
TGCGCCAGCAGTCGATCTTCGGGGGAGACCCAGTACTTC CASSRSSGETQYF TRBJ2-5 TRBV5-1 once . 13
TGTGCCTGGAGTGGGCGGGGGCCGAGCTACGAGCAGTACTTC CAWSGRGPSYEQYF TRBJ2-7 TRBV30 . . 14
TGTGCCAGCAGCTTGACTCCGAACACCGGGGAGCTGTTTTTT CASSLTPNTGELFF TRBJ2-2 TRBV7-9 . . 14
TGTGCCAGTAGTATAGATCGCCCTAGCGGGAGGGAGACCCAGTACTTC CASSIDRPSGRETQYF TRBJ2-5 TRBV19 . TRBD2 16
TGTGCCACCCCGGGGCCAGGGGGCGACAACACCGGGGAGCTGTTTTTT CATPGPGGDNTGELFF TRBJ2-2 TRBV2 once TRBD1 16
TGTGCCAGCAGCCTCGACAGGGGGTTTGGTACGCAGTATTTT CASSLDRGFGTQYF TRBJ2-3 TRBV6-2/TRBV6-3 once TRBD1 14
TGTGCCTGGAGTGCCCCCGGGGGGTACAGCTATGGCTACACCTTC CAWSAPGGYSYGYTF TRBJ1-2 TRBV30 . . 15